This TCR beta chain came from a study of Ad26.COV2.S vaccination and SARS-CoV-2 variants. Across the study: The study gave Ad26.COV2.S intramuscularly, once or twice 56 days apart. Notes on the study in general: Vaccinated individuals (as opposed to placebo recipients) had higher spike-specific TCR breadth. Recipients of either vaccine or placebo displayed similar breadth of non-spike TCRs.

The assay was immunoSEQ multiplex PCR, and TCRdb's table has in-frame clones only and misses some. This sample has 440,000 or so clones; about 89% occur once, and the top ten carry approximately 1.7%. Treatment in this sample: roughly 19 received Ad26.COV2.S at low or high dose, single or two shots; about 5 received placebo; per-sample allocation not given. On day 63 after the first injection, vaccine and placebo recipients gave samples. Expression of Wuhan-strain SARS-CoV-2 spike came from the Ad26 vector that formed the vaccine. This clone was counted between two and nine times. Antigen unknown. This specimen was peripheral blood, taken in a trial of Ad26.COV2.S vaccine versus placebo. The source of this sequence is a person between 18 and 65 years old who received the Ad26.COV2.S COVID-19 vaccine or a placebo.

The CDR3 region is CASSSLGYQPQHF. The DNA of the CDR3 is TGTGCCAGCAGCTCCCTGGGTTATCAGCCCCAGCATTTT. The chain is built from TRBV6-2 or TRBV6-3 and TRBJ1-5, with D unclear. Germline CDR1 reads MNHEY; CDR2 reads SVGEGT. This CDR3 comprises 13 residues. V dropped 6 bases and J dropped 5 bases, with 11 bases sitting between them.